This T cell receptor beta chain is drawn from a study of T cells in localized non-small cell lung cancer. Measured with immunoSEQ multiplex PCR; TCRdb has only the in-frame clones, and not every one. The sample lists over 45,000 clones, approximately 86% occurring once. V lost 6 bases to trimming and J lost 0 bases; unmatched junction nucleotides: 5. The CDR3 is 15 amino acids. Germline V gene lookup returns CDR1 SNHLY and CDR2 FYNNEI. The chain links TRBV2 to TRBJ1-1, with TRBD1 identical over 9 bases. The sample in question was PBMCs, obtained before any cancer treatment. This receptor was taken from a female donor with stage II lung adenocarcinoma. The CDR3 DNA reads as TGTGCCAGCAGGACGGGACAGGGAATGAACACTGAAGCTTTCTTT. It yields the protein CASRTGQGMNTEAFF. Looking up the rest from reference TRBV2 and TRBJ1-1 gives the full variable domain: EPEVTQTPSHQVTQMGQEVILRCVPISNHLYFYWYRQILGQKVEFLVSFYNNEISEKSEIFDDQFSVERPDGSNFTLKIRSTKLEDSAMYFCASRTGQGMNTEAFFGQGTRLTVV.